What follows are 9 T cell receptor beta chains derived from one specimen sequenced in a study of T cell responses to AZD1222 COVID-19 vaccine. The table came from immunoSEQ multiplex PCR; TCRdb's copy has only in-frame clones and leaves some out. The sample holds around 150,000 clones, around 92% seen once. The source was peripheral blood, collected on day 0 of AZD1222 vaccination. These receptors all come from an adult in good health.

The J gene is TRBJ1-6, the V gene TRBV19, with TRBD1 matching over 7 bases. Germline V lookup: CDR1 LNHDA, CDR2 SQIVND (reference sequence). The J segment lost 9 bases and the V segment lost 2 bases, leaving 4 bases of the junction unmatched. The CDR3 loop spans 14 amino acids. In nucleotides, the CDR3 is TGTGCCAGTAGTATACAGGGGGTTCGTTCACCCCTCCACTTT. It encodes CASSIQGVRSPLHF.

The J gene is TRBJ2-3, the V gene TRBV6-5, with 8 bases matching TRBD2. The CDR3 runs 14 residues. Unmatched junction bases numbered 6, after V lost 7 bases and J lost 3 bases. CDR1 and CDR2 from the germline V gene are MNHEY and SVGAGI. The CDR3, as DNA: TGTGCCAGCAAAGGGACTAGAGATACAGATACGCAGTATTTT. Its translation: CASKGTRDTDTQYF.

The chain links TRBV11-2 to TRBJ1-3; 7 bases are shared with TRBD1. Germline trimming cut 4 bases from V and 9 bases from J; bases unmatched to any gene: 3. CDR3 length: 12 residues. Germline CDR1 SGHAT, CDR2 FQNNGV. The CDR3: CASSWTGSTIYF. In DNA form, the CDR3 reads TGTGCCAGCAGCTGGACAGGTTCCACCATATATTTT.

CDR3 sequence reads: CASSAVLEVYNEQFF. The CDR3 DNA follows: TGTGCCAGCAGCGCCGTGTTGGAGGTCTACAATGAGCAGTTCTTC. V and J are TRBV11-2 and TRBJ2-1; D might be TRBD2 (5 bases). There are 15 residues in the CDR3. The germline gives CDR1 SGHAT, CDR2 FQNNGV. V lost 5 bases and J 3 bases, leaving 14 bases between the germline ends.

J is TRBJ2-7 and V is TRBV6-6; 11 bases align to TRBD1. Germline CDR1 MNHNY, CDR2 SVGAGI (reference sequence). The J segment lost 4 bases and the V segment lost 6 bases, leaving 8 bases of the junction unmatched. The CDR3 is made up of 15 amino acids. For the CDR3, the DNA is TGTGCCAGCAGATCCCGGGACAGGGGGTTATACGAGCAGTACTTC. It yields the protein CASRSRDRGLYEQYF.

The chain is built from TRBV19 and TRBJ1-2; D unclear. CDR1 and CDR2 from the germline V gene are LNHDA and SQIVND (reference sequence). The V gene lost 3 bases and the J gene lost 4 bases, with 6 bases spanning the gap. The CDR3 is made up of 12 amino acids. CDR3 nucleotide sequence: TGTGCCAGTAGTATTTCCAGCTATGGCTACACCTTC. Protein: CASSISSYGYTF. Combining the CDR3 with reference TRBV19 and TRBJ1-2 gives the whole variable domain DGGITQSPKYLFRKEGQNVTLSCEQNLNHDAMYWYRQDPGQGLRLIYYSQIVNDFQKGDIAEGYSVSREKKESFPLTVTSAQKNPTAFYLCASSISSYGYTFGSGTRLTVV.

This clone was recorded a few times. The chain combines TRBV11-2 with TRBJ2-7; TRBD2 matches at 14 bases. V was clipped by 5 bases and J by 2 bases; unmatched bases: 8. Germline CDR1 is SGHAT and CDR2 is FQNNGV. CDR3 size: 17 residues. The CDR3 coding sequence is TGTGCCAGCAGCCGGCTGGGACTAGCGGGAGAGGCCTACGAGCAGTACTTC. As protein: CASSRLGLAGEAYEQYF.

This sequence joins TRBV27 and TRBJ1-1, with D possibly being TRBD1 (5 bases). The CDR3 has 13 residues. Trimming stripped 2 bases from V and 1 base from J, with 5 bases between. The germline V gene encodes CDR1 MNHEY and CDR2 SMNVEV (reference sequence). CDR3: CASSLGANTEAFF. The CDR3 DNA sequence: TGTGCCAGCAGTTTAGGGGCGAACACTGAAGCTTTCTTT.

The chain employs TRBV20-1 and TRBJ1-5, with TRBD1 as a possible D gene (5 bases). Germline V gene sequence: CDR1 DFQATT, CDR2 SNEGSKA (reference sequence). The CDR3 extends over 11 amino acids. V was cut by 4 bases and J by 6 bases, with 7 bases left in between. The CDR3 loop is CSATGTQPQHF. In DNA, the CDR3 is TGCAGTGCTACCGGGACTCAGCCCCAGCATTTT.